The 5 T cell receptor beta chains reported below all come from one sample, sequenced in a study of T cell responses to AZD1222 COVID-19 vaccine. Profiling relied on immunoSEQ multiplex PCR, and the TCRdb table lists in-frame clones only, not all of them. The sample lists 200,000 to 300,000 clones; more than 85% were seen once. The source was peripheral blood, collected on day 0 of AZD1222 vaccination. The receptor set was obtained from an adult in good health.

The CDR3 is CASRGPGANVLTF. In DNA, the CDR3 is TGTGCCAGCAGGGGGCCCGGGGCCAACGTCCTGACTTTC. The rearrangement uses TRBV2 and TRBJ2-6; D perhaps matches TRBD1 (5 bases). The V gene's germline CDR1 is SNHLY and CDR2 FYNNEI. Trimming removed 6 bases at V and 4 bases at J, with 7 bases between. The CDR3 runs to 13 residues.

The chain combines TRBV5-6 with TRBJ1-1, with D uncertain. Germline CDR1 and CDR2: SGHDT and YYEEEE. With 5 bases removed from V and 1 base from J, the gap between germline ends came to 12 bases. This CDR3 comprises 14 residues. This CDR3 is CASRYVHGNTEAFF. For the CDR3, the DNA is TGTGCCAGCAGGTATGTTCATGGGAACACTGAAGCTTTCTTT. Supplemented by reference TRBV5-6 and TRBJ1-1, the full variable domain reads DAGVTQSPTHLIKTRGQQVTLRCSPKSGHDTVSWYQQALGQGPQFIFQYYEEEERQRGNFPDRFSGHQFPNYSSELNVNALLLGDSALYLCASRYVHGNTEAFFGQGTRLTVV.

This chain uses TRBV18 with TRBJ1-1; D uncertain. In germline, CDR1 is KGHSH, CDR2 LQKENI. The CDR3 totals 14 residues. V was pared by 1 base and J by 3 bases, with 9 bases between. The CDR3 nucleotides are TGTGCCAGCTCACCACGGTCCGATTACACTGAAGCTTTCTTT. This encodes CASSPRSDYTEAFF.

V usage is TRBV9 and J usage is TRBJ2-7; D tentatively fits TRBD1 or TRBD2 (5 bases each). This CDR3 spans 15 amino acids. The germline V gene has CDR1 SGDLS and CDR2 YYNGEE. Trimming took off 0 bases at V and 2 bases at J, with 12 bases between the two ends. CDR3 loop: CASSVGWDGTYEQYF. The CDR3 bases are TGTGCCAGCAGCGTAGGCTGGGACGGCACCTACGAGCAGTACTTC.

The CDR3 DNA is TGTGCCAGCAGCGCGGAGGACAGGGTGGGCCCCCTCCACTTT. This gives the protein CASSAEDRVGPLHF. The chain combines TRBV28 with TRBJ1-6, with 8 bases identical to TRBD1. The length of the CDR3 is 14 residues. The J segment lost 13 bases and the V segment lost 6 bases, leaving 11 bases of the junction unmatched. Germline-derived CDR1 and CDR2 are MDHEN and SYDVKM.